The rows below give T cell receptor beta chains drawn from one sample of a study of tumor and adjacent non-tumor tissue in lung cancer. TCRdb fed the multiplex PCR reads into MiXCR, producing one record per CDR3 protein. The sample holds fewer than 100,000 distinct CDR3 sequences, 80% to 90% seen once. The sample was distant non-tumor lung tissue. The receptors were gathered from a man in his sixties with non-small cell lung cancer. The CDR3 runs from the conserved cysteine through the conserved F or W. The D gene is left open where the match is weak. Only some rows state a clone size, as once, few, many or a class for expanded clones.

cdr3_nt: TGTGCCAGCAGCCAAGATAGTCCGGGCCCCTACGAGCAGTACTTC
cdr3_aa: CASSQDSPGPYEQYF
j_call: TRBJ2-7
v_call: TRBV4-2
clone_size: many
d_call: -

cdr3_nt: TGTGCTAGCATCATAGATCAACTAGCGGGAGTAGGTAATGAGCAGTTCTTC
cdr3_aa: CASIIDQLAGVGNEQFF
j_call: TRBJ2-1
v_call: TRBV11-3
clone_size: -
d_call: TRBD2

cdr3_nt: TGTGCCAGCGGTTCCGCCCCCTTACATGCCTACACCTTC
cdr3_aa: CASGSAPLHAYTF
j_call: TRBJ1-2
v_call: TRBV6-5
clone_size: -
d_call: -

cdr3_nt: TGCAGTGCTTCGGACGGAACCTACGAGCAGTACTTC
cdr3_aa: CSASDGTYEQYF
j_call: TRBJ2-7
v_call: TRBV20-1
clone_size: -
d_call: -

cdr3_nt: TGCAGTACCACCTTGATTGGGGCTTCACCCCTCCACTTT
cdr3_aa: CSTTLIGASPLHF
j_call: TRBJ1-6
v_call: TRBV20-1
clone_size: -
d_call: -

cdr3_nt: TGTAGTGCTAGAGATTTGGGGCTAGCGCAAGAGACCCAGTACTTC
cdr3_aa: CSARDLGLAQETQYF
j_call: TRBJ2-5
v_call: TRBV20-1
clone_size: -
d_call: -

cdr3_nt: TGTGCCAGCAGCTCTCCCGGGACAGGGACCACAGATACGCAGTATTTT
cdr3_aa: CASSSPGTGTTDTQYF
j_call: TRBJ2-3
v_call: TRBV7-9
clone_size: few
d_call: TRBD1

cdr3_nt: TGTGCCAGCAGCTTGGTGGCAGGTTATGGCAATGAGCAGTTCTTC
cdr3_aa: CASSLVAGYGNEQFF
j_call: TRBJ2-1
v_call: TRBV5-6
clone_size: many
d_call: -

cdr3_nt: TGTGCCAGCCTAGCTGGACAGCAGAACACTGAAGCTTTCTTT
cdr3_aa: CASLAGQQNTEAFF
j_call: TRBJ1-1
v_call: TRBV11-2
clone_size: once
d_call: -

cdr3_nt: TGTGCCAGCAGCCAAGGGCAGGGGTTGGGATACGAGCAGTACTTC
cdr3_aa: CASSQGQGLGYEQYF
j_call: TRBJ2-7
v_call: TRBV4-2
clone_size: many
d_call: -

cdr3_nt: TGTGCCAGCAGCCAAAGATGGCCTAGCGGGGGGGCTAGTACAGATACGCAGTATTTT
cdr3_aa: CASSQRWPSGGASTDTQYF
j_call: TRBJ2-3
v_call: TRBV4-2
clone_size: few
d_call: TRBD2

cdr3_nt: TGTGCCAACAGTCCAACTAGCGGGGGAGCCACTGGGGCCAACATTCTGACTTTC
cdr3_aa: CANSPTSGGATGANILTF
j_call: TRBJ2-6
v_call: TRBV11-2
clone_size: -
d_call: TRBD2

cdr3_nt: TGCAGTGTTAGAGATACCCAGGGGCATTATTCACCCCTCCACTTT
cdr3_aa: CSVRDTQGHYSPLHF
j_call: TRBJ1-6
v_call: TRBV20-1
clone_size: -
d_call: -

cdr3_nt: TGTGCCAGCAGTCCTCAAGGGACAGGGGGAACCGGGGAGCTGTTTTTT
cdr3_aa: CASSPQGTGGTGELFF
j_call: TRBJ2-2
v_call: TRBV12-3/TRBV12-4
clone_size: many
d_call: TRBD1

cdr3_nt: TGCGCCAGCAGCCAAGATGGAGTACAAACATACAATGAGCAGTTCTTC
cdr3_aa: CASSQDGVQTYNEQFF
j_call: TRBJ2-1
v_call: TRBV4-3
clone_size: -
d_call: -

cdr3_nt: TGCAGCGTTGCCCCACTGACAGTTGCGTGGACCCAGTACTTC
cdr3_aa: CSVAPLTVAWTQYF
j_call: TRBJ2-5
v_call: TRBV29-1
clone_size: many
d_call: -

cdr3_nt: TGTGCCAGAAGTTTGAGTGGGGGCTACTACAATGAGCAGTTCTTC
cdr3_aa: CARSLSGGYYNEQFF
j_call: TRBJ2-1
v_call: TRBV6-1
clone_size: -
d_call: -

cdr3_nt: TGTGCCAGCAGTTATGGCACAGTGACAAATCAGCCCCAGGATTTT
cdr3_aa: CASSYGTVTNQPQDF
j_call: TRBJ1-5
v_call: TRBV6-2/TRBV6-3
clone_size: -
d_call: -

cdr3_nt: TGTGCCAGCAGTCCATGGACAGGGGGCAATGAGCAGTTCTTC
cdr3_aa: CASSPWTGGNEQFF
j_call: TRBJ2-1
v_call: TRBV27
clone_size: -
d_call: TRBD1

cdr3_nt: TGCAGTGTTAACCGACCGGGTATCCACAATGAGCAGTTCTTC
cdr3_aa: CSVNRPGIHNEQFF
j_call: TRBJ2-1
v_call: TRBV20-1
clone_size: once
d_call: -

cdr3_nt: TGTACTAGCAGTCCCATCTCTGGGGTCAACGTCCTGACTTTC
cdr3_aa: CTSSPISGVNVLTF
j_call: TRBJ2-6
v_call: TRBV11-2
clone_size: -
d_call: -

cdr3_nt: TGTGCCAGCCGCATCGCGGGGGCGGGGGGCACCGGGGAGCTGTTTTTT
cdr3_aa: CASRIAGAGGTGELFF
j_call: TRBJ2-2
v_call: TRBV6-5
clone_size: -
d_call: TRBD2

cdr3_nt: TGTGCCAGCAGTGAAGGAGTAGTACTCCCCACAGATACGCAGTATTTT
cdr3_aa: CASSEGVVLPTDTQYF
j_call: TRBJ2-3
v_call: TRBV6-1
clone_size: once
d_call: -

cdr3_nt: TGCGCCAGCTCTAGATCTAGCACAGTCCAGTTCTTC
cdr3_aa: CASSRSSTVQFF
j_call: TRBJ2-1
v_call: TRBV5-1
clone_size: -
d_call: -

cdr3_nt: TGTGCCAGCAGACGGATAGGGGTCCAACAGTACTTC
cdr3_aa: CASRRIGVQQYF
j_call: TRBJ2-7
v_call: TRBV7-9
clone_size: few
d_call: -

cdr3_nt: TGTGCCAGTACCCCACAGCGGGGGGCCGGAGAGACCCAGTACTTC
cdr3_aa: CASTPQRGAGETQYF
j_call: TRBJ2-5
v_call: TRBV19
clone_size: -
d_call: TRBD2

cdr3_nt: TGTGCCATCAGTTTTGGACAGGGCCGTGGCTACACCTTC
cdr3_aa: CAISFGQGRGYTF
j_call: TRBJ1-2
v_call: TRBV12-3/TRBV12-4
clone_size: -
d_call: TRBD1

cdr3_nt: TGCAGTGCTAGGACGGTAAACTCCTACGAGCAGTACTTC
cdr3_aa: CSARTVNSYEQYF
j_call: TRBJ2-7
v_call: TRBV20-1
clone_size: many
d_call: -

cdr3_nt: TGTGCCAGCAGTGAATATGGAACAAGGTATGGAAACACCATATATTTT
cdr3_aa: CASSEYGTRYGNTIYF
j_call: TRBJ1-3
v_call: TRBV6-1
clone_size: -
d_call: -

cdr3_nt: TGTGCCAGCAGCTTAGCGAGGGGAACCAGGGAGCTGTTTTTT
cdr3_aa: CASSLARGTRELFF
j_call: TRBJ2-2
v_call: TRBV11-3
clone_size: -
d_call: -

cdr3_nt: TGCACTTCTAATAGGCGGGTGTTGGGCACAGATATACAGTATTTT
cdr3_aa: CTSNRRVLGTDIQYF
j_call: TRBJ2-3
v_call: TRBV20-1
clone_size: -
d_call: -

cdr3_nt: TGTGCCAGCAGCTTATCCTGGACACTCACGAAAAACATTCAGTACTTC
cdr3_aa: CASSLSWTLTKNIQYF
j_call: TRBJ2-4
v_call: TRBV11-3
clone_size: -
d_call: -

cdr3_nt: TGTACCAACAGCTTAGATCGGGCAGATACGCAGTATTTT
cdr3_aa: CTNSLDRADTQYF
j_call: TRBJ2-3
v_call: TRBV11-2
clone_size: -
d_call: -

cdr3_nt: TGTGCCAGCAGCTTAGCCCGGGGGGAGCAGTGCTTC
cdr3_aa: CASSLARGEQCF
j_call: TRBJ2-7
v_call: TRBV11-1
clone_size: -
d_call: TRBD2

cdr3_nt: TGTGCCAGCAGATTCAGTTACGAGCAGTACTTC
cdr3_aa: CASRFSYEQYF
j_call: TRBJ2-7
v_call: TRBV6-1
clone_size: many
d_call: -

cdr3_nt: TGCAGTGCTATAGAGGGACGGGAGAATCAGCCCCATCATTTT
cdr3_aa: CSAIEGRENQPHHF
j_call: TRBJ1-5
v_call: TRBV20-1
clone_size: once
d_call: -

cdr3_nt: TGTGCCAGCTCTTTGAGGTGCTCTGGGGCCAATGTCCTGACTTTC
cdr3_aa: CASSLRCSGANVLTF
j_call: TRBJ2-6
v_call: TRBV6-5
clone_size: -
d_call: -

cdr3_nt: TGCAGTCCCTTAGGGGGACCAGACACTGGAGCTTTCTTT
cdr3_aa: CSPLGGPDTGAFF
j_call: TRBJ1-1
v_call: TRBV20-1
clone_size: -
d_call: -

cdr3_nt: TGTTCCAGCAGTCTAGTGGGAGCCAGCTCTGGGGCCAACGTCCTGACTTTC
cdr3_aa: CSSSLVGASSGANVLTF
j_call: TRBJ2-6
v_call: TRBV6-5
clone_size: -
d_call: -

cdr3_nt: TGTGCCAGCATCCCCCTAACCAATGAGCATTTCTTC
cdr3_aa: CASIPLTNEHFF
j_call: TRBJ2-1
v_call: TRBV11-3
clone_size: -
d_call: -

cdr3_nt: TGTGCCAGCAACTGTATAGCGGGGCCTAACAATGAGGAGTTCTTC
cdr3_aa: CASNCIAGPNNEEFF
j_call: TRBJ2-1
v_call: TRBV5-4
clone_size: -
d_call: TRBD2